This passage covers 20 T cell receptor beta chains from one sample sequenced in a study of vaccination effects on CD4 cells after COVID-19. Profiled with immunoSEQ multiplex PCR; TCRdb holds only in-frame clones, not every one. The data contain tens of thousands of clones, more than 65% of them singletons. ViraFEST assay sequencing came after antigen-specific CD4+ T cells were expanded with viral peptide pools. Isolating CD4+ T cells followed 9 to 10 days of culture. This person caught SARS-CoV-2 sometime from March to December 2020, and PCR testing confirmed the infection. These TCRs are of unknown antigen specificity. The sequencing here drew on CD4+ T cells from PBMCs cultured with HIV peptides, taken before COVID-19 vaccination. Described subset: HIV-1 Nef peptide pool negative control/reference culture. The receptors derive from a human donor who had a prior SARS-CoV-2 infection.

The chain recombines TRBV7-8 with TRBJ1-5; D perhaps matches TRBD1 (5 bases). V was trimmed by 6 bases and J by 8 bases, leaving 14 bases between them. CDR1 is SGHVS and CDR2 is FQNEAQ in the germline V gene. This CDR3 is 13 amino acids long. CDR3 residues: CASRGGENEPQHF. Here the CDR3 DNA reads TGTGCCAGCAGGGGGGGGGAGAATGAGCCCCAGCATTTT.

This chain joins TRBV7-9 and TRBJ1-4; D is perhaps TRBD1 (5 bases). The ends were cut back, 4 bases at V and 8 bases at J, with 11 bases in the middle. The CDR3 sequence is 13 residues long. Germline values: CDR1 SEHNR, CDR2 FQNEAQ (reference sequence). The CDR3 is CASSSGVGEKLFF. For the CDR3, the DNA is TGTGCCAGCAGCTCGGGGGTAGGGGAAAAACTGTTTTTT. The whole variable domain, remainder taken from reference TRBV7-9 and TRBJ1-4, is DTGVSQNPRHKITKRGQNVTFRCDPISEHNRLYWYRQTLGQGPEFLTYFQNEAQLEKSRLLSDRFSAERPKGSFSTLEIQRTEQGDSAMYLCASSSGVGEKLFFGSGTQLSVL.

V is TRBV19 and J is TRBJ1-1, with unresolved D. In germline, CDR1 is LNHDA, CDR2 SQIVND (reference sequence). Deletions cut 3 bases from V and 1 base from J, with 15 bases between. The CDR3 covers 16 residues. CDR3: CASSIGWASANTEAFF. As DNA, the CDR3 is TGTGCCAGTAGTATCGGATGGGCCTCGGCGAACACTGAAGCTTTCTTT.

V gene TRBV3-1 (or the pseudogene TRBV3-2) combines with J gene TRBJ2-7, with 8 bases identical to TRBD2. From germline, CDR1 is LGHDT and CDR2 YNNKEL (reference sequence). CDR3 length: 15 residues. The V gene end was trimmed by 0 bases and the J gene end by 4 bases; junction bases not matched to a gene: 5. CDR3 region: CASSQDGTRVYEQYF. The CDR3 DNA follows: TGTGCCAGCAGCCAAGACGGGACTAGAGTGTACGAGCAGTACTTC.

This clone was recorded a few times. The chain links TRBV3-1 (or the pseudogene TRBV3-2) to TRBJ1-2; the D is unclear. The V gene lost 2 bases and the J gene lost 7 bases, with 11 bases spanning the gap. This CDR3 has 13 residues. Germline CDR1 LGHDT, CDR2 YNNKEL (reference sequence). CDR3 amino acids: CASSQNGLGGYTF. CDR3 nucleotides: TGTGCCAGCAGCCAAAACGGGTTGGGTGGCTACACCTTC.

This clone showed up just a few times. The chain combines TRBV7-2 with TRBJ1-1; no clear D. V lost 1 base and J 10 bases, leaving 16 bases between the germline ends. The CDR3 spans 14 residues. Germline V CDR1 and CDR2: SGHTA, FQGNSA. The CDR3 region has the DNA TGTGCCAGCAGCTTAGGGCAGACCGGGAGCGGAGCTTTCTTT. This encodes CASSLGQTGSGAFF.

This clone was detected a few times. The rearrangement joins TRBV18 to TRBJ2-5, with 7 bases identical to TRBD1. CDR3 length equals 14 residues. The V segment lost 3 bases and the J segment 7 bases; nucleotides outside the gene matches: 8. Germline V gene lookup returns CDR1 KGHSH and CDR2 LQKENI. Written as DNA, the CDR3 is TGTGCCAGCTCACCTGGGGGACAGAGCGTGACCCAGTACTTC. As protein: CASSPGGQSVTQYF.

This sequence joins TRBV5-4 and TRBJ2-1; TRBD1 matches at 10 bases. Germline CDR1 reads SGHNT; CDR2 reads YYREEE (reference sequence). After removal of 4 bases from V and 6 bases from J, the junction contained 7 bases not matched to a gene. There are 15 residues in the CDR3. Here the CDR3 reads CASSPPGTGVNEQFF. CDR3 DNA sequence: TGTGCCAGCAGCCCTCCGGGGACAGGGGTCAATGAGCAGTTCTTC. The variable domain in full, with the rest retrieved from reference TRBV5-4 and TRBJ2-1, is ETGVTQSPTHLIKTRGQQVTLRCSSQSGHNTVSWYQQALGQGPQFIFQYYREEENGRGNFPPRFSGLQFPNYSSELNVNALELDDSALYLCASSPPGTGVNEQFFGPGTRLTVL.

The chain couples TRBV7-2 to TRBJ2-1, with D uncertain. This CDR3 spans 15 amino acids. The ends were cut back, 1 base at V and 2 bases at J, with 9 bases in the middle. CDR1 is SGHTA and CDR2 is FQGNSA in the germline V gene. The CDR3 loop reads CASSLDSGTYNEQFF. The DNA of the CDR3 is TGTGCCAGCAGCTTAGATTCGGGTACCTACAATGAGCAGTTCTTC.

The chain combines TRBV4-2 with TRBJ2-1; TRBD1 agrees at 9 bases. Per the germline V gene, CDR1 is LGHNA and CDR2 is YNFKEQ. This CDR3 spans 20 amino acids. V lost 1 base and J lost 0; bases outside the gene matches: 13. CDR3 amino acids: CASSQVGDRAFLGSYNEQFF. The CDR3 region has the DNA TGTGCCAGCAGCCAAGTGGGGGACAGGGCTTTTCTGGGCTCCTACAATGAGCAGTTCTTC.

The rearrangement uses TRBV28 and TRBJ2-5, with 7 bases lining up with TRBD2. Unmatched junction bases numbered 7, after V lost 5 bases and J lost 7 bases. This CDR3 region has 13 residues. Germline values: CDR1 MDHEN, CDR2 SYDVKM. Written as DNA, the CDR3 is TGTGCCAGCAGTCCACCGGGAGGTGGGACCCAGTACTTC. It codes for CASSPPGGGTQYF.

The rearrangement joins TRBV9 to TRBJ2-1; 16 bases map to TRBD2. CDR3 length: 20 residues. Germline loops: CDR1 SGDLS, CDR2 YYNGEE. V shed 2 bases and J 4 bases; nucleotides not matched to a gene: 12. CDR3 sequence: CASSVGLAGGPFPIYNEQFF. The CDR3 DNA sequence: TGTGCCAGCAGCGTGGGACTAGCGGGAGGGCCCTTCCCTATTTACAATGAGCAGTTCTTC.

The chain's CDR3 is CSASRIGLAGNEQYF. The CDR3 DNA reads as TGCAGTGCTAGTCGTATTGGGCTAGCGGGAAACGAGCAGTACTTC. V gene TRBV20-1 combines with J gene TRBJ2-7, with 9 bases lining up with TRBD2. J was trimmed by 5 bases and V by 3 bases; bases with no gene match: 11. Germline loops: CDR1 DFQATT, CDR2 SNEGSKA (reference sequence). The CDR3 consists of 15 residues.

This clone was seen a handful of times. The genes are TRBV7-9 and TRBJ2-5; a weak D match, TRBD2 (6 bases). CDR1 is SEHNR, CDR2 FQNEAQ, per germline (reference sequence). V was trimmed by 5 bases and J by 5 bases, leaving 21 bases between them. The CDR3 consists of 16 residues. The DNA of the CDR3 is TGTGCCAGCAGCCCCCCCGGGAGTTTCGTAGCGGAGACCCAGTACTTC. Residues: CASSPPGSFVAETQYF. Looking up the rest from reference TRBV7-9 and TRBJ2-5 gives the full variable domain: DTGVSQNPRHKITKRGQNVTFRCDPISEHNRLYWYRQTLGQGPEFLTYFQNEAQLEKSRLLSDRFSAERPKGSFSTLEIQRTEQGDSAMYLCASSPPGSFVAETQYFGPGTRLLVL.

This clone appeared a few times. The CDR3, as DNA: TGTGCCAGCAGCTTACTAAAAGGACTAGCGGGAGTGAATGAGCAGTTCTTC. Translated, it gives CASSLLKGLAGVNEQFF. The rearrangement uses TRBV11-2 and TRBJ2-1, with 13 bases that match TRBD2. Trimming cost V 2 bases and J 7 bases; bases outside gene matches: 8. Germline-derived CDR1 and CDR2 are SGHAT and FQNNGV. The CDR3 has 17 amino acids.

The chain has TRBV10-3 and TRBJ2-2, with TRBD2 identical over 13 bases. Germline loops: CDR1 ENHRY, CDR2 SYGVKD. The CDR3 has 17 amino acids. V lost 6 bases, J lost 5 bases, and 9 bases stayed unmatched. CDR3 residues: CAIRKLAGGPRTGELFF. The CDR3 DNA sequence: TGTGCCATCAGGAAACTAGCGGGGGGGCCGCGAACCGGGGAGCTGTTTTTT.

The chain links TRBV15 to TRBJ2-7, with D hard to call. The germline V gene encodes CDR1 LNHNV and CDR2 YYDKDF (reference sequence). This CDR3 region has 15 residues. The germline V and J ends were trimmed by 5 bases and 1 base, with 15 bases remaining between them. CDR3 sequence (DNA): TGTGCCACCAGCGTAAGTCCGGAGCAGTCCTACGAGCAGTACTTC. Encoded protein: CATSVSPEQSYEQYF. The whole variable domain, filled in from reference TRBV15 and TRBJ2-7, reads DAMVIQNPRYQVTQFGKPVTLSCSQTLNHNVMYWYQQKSSQAPKLLFHYYDKDFNNEADTPDNFQSRRPNTSFCFLDIRSPGLGDTAMYLCATSVSPEQSYEQYFGPGTRLTVT.

J is TRBJ2-7 and V is TRBV27; 13 positions agree with TRBD2. CDR1 and CDR2 (germline): MNHEY, SMNVEV (reference sequence). V shed 5 bases, J shed 2 bases, and the junction held 3 bases outside the gene matches. This CDR3 contains 15 residues. In DNA, the CDR3 is TGTGCCAGCAGTCCGGGACTAGCGGGGCCCTACGAGCAGTACTTC. It encodes CASSPGLAGPYEQYF.

This clone appeared a single time. The chain carries TRBV10-3 and TRBJ2-3; 7 bases fit TRBD2. CDR1 and CDR2 from the germline V gene are ENHRY and SYGVKD. V trimming: 3 bases; J trimming: 6 bases; junction bases outside the gene matches: 9. The CDR3 length is 15 residues. The CDR3 DNA reads as TGTGCCATCAGTGATTATAAGCGGGGTTCGGATACGCAGTATTTT. It specifies CAISDYKRGSDTQYF.

CDR3 bases: TGTGCCACCAGTGACCCGGGACTAGCGGGAGACTACAATGAGCAGTTCTTC. Its protein is CATSDPGLAGDYNEQFF. The chain links TRBV24-1 to TRBJ2-1; 14 positions agree with TRBD2. Trimming cost V 4 bases and J 3 bases; bases outside gene matches: 4. Per germline, CDR1 KGHDR and CDR2 SFDVKD. This CDR3 comprises 17 residues.